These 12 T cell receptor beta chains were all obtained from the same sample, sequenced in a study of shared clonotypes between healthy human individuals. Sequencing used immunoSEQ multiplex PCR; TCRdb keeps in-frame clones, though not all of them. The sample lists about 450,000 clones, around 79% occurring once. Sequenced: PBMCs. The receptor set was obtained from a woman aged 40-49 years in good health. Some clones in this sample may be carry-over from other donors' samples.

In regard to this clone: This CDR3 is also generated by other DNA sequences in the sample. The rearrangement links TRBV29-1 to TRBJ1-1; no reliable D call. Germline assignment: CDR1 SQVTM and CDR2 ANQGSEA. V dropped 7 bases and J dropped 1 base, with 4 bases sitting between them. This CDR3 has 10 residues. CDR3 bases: TGCAGCGCTCGGAACACTGAAGCTTTCTTT. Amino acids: CSARNTEAFF.

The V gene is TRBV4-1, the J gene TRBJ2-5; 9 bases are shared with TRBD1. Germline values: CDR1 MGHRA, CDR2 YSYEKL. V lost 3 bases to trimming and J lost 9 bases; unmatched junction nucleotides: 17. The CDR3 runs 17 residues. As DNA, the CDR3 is TGCGCCAGCAGCCACACCCCGACAGGGGGAGATGGATTGCCCCAGTACTTC. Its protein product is CASSHTPTGGDGLPQYF.

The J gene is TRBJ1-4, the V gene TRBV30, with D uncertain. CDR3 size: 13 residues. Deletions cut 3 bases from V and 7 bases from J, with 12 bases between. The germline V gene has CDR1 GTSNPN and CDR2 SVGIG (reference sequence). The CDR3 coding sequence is TGTGCCTGGAGCAGGAAGATGGGTGAAAAACTGTTTTTT. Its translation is CAWSRKMGEKLFF.

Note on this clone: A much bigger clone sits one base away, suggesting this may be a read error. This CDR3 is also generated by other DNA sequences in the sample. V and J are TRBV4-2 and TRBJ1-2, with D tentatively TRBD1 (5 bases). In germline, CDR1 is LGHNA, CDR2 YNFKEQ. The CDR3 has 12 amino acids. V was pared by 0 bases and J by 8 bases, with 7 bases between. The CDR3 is CASSQEGDGYTF. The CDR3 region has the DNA TGTGCCAGCAGCCAAGAGGGGGACGGCTACACCTTC.

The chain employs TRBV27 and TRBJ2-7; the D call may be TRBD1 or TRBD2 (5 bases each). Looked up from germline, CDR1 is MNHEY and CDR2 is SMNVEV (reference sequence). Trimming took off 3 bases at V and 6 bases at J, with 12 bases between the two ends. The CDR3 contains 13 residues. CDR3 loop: CASSFSPGSEQYF. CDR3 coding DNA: TGTGCCAGCAGTTTTTCTCCAGGGAGCGAGCAGTACTTC.

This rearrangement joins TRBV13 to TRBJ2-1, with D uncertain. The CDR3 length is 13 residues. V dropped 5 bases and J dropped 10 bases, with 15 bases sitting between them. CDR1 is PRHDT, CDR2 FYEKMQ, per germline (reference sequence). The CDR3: CASSRTTKVEQFF. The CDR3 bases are TGTGCCAGCAGCCGCACTACAAAAGTAGAGCAGTTCTTC. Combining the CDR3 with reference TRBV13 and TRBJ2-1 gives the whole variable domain AAGVIQSPRHLIKEKRETATLKCYPIPRHDTVYWYQQGPGQDPQFLISFYEKMQSDKGSIPDRFSAQQFSDYHSELNMSSLELGDSALYFCASSRTTKVEQFFGPGTRLTVL.

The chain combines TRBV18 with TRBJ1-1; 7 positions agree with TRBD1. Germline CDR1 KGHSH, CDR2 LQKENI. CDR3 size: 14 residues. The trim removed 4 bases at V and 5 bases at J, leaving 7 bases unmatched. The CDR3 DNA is TGTGCCAGCTCACACCGACAGGGTCGAACTGAAGCTTTCTTT. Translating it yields CASSHRQGRTEAFF. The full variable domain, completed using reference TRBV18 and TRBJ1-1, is NAGVMQNPRHLVRRRGQEARLRCSPMKGHSHVYWYRQLPEEGLKFMVYLQKENIIDESGMPKERFSAEFPKEGPSILRIQQVVRGDSAAYFCASSHRQGRTEAFFGQGTRLTVV.

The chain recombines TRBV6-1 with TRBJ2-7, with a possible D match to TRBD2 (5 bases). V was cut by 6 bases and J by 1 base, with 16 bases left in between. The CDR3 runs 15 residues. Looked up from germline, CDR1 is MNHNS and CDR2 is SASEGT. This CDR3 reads CASREGPGLSYEQYF. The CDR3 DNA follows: TGTGCCAGCAGAGAGGGCCCCGGTCTATCCTACGAGCAGTACTTC.

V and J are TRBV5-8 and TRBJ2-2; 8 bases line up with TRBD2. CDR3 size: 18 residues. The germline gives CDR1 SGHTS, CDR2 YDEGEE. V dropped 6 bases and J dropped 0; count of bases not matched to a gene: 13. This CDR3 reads CASTARSGTRSNTGELFF. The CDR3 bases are TGTGCCAGCACCGCCCGTAGCGGGACCAGATCGAACACCGGGGAGCTGTTTTTT.

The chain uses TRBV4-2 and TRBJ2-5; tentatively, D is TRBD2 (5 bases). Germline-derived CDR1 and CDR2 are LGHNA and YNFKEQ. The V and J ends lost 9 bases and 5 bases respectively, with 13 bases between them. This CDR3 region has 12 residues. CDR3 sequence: CARYDWEETQYF. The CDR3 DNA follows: TGTGCCAGGTACGACTGGGAGGAGACCCAGTACTTC.

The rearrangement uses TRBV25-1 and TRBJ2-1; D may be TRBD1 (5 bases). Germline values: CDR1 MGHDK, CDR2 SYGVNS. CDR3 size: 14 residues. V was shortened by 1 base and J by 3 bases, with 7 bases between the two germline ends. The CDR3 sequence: CASSELRGYNEQFF. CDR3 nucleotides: TGTGCCAGCAGTGAATTAAGGGGCTACAATGAGCAGTTCTTC. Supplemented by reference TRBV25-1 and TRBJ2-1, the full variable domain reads EADIYQTPRYLVIGTGKKITLECSQTMGHDKMYWYQQDPGMELHLIHYSYGVNSTEKGDLSSESTVSRIRTEHFPLTLESARPSHTSQYLCASSELRGYNEQFFGPGTRLTVL.

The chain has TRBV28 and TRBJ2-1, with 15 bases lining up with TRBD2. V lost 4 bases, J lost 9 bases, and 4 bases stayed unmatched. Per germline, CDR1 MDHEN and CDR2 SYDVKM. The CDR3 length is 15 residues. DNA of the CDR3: TGTGCCAGCAGTTCGGGACTAGCGGGAGGCGGTGAGCAGTTCTTC. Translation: CASSSGLAGGGEQFF.